A selection of T cell receptor beta chains follows, all from one sample in a study of T-cell memory formation after mild COVID-19. Each CDR3 protein is one row after TCRdb ran MiXCR on the 5' RACE reads. Of 150,000 to 200,000 distinct CDR3 sequences listed, roughly 14% were seen once; the top ten hold 12% to 15%. Sequencing was done on a sample of PBMCs or a T cell subset sorted from them (not recorded which). Source of these receptors: an adult woman who had mild COVID-19 (a few samples of this study predate the infection). Cell type and time point are not known. CDR3s include the opening cysteine and the closing phenylalanine or tryptophan. A D gene is named only where the DNA matches it firmly. Clone size is given for some rows only: seen once, a few or many times, or a class if the clone is expanded.

J gene | V gene | clone size | D gene | CDR3 DNA | CDR3 protein
TRBJ1-2 | TRBV12-3/TRBV12-4 | - | - | TGTGCCAGCAGTTTAGGGAGGCCGGGCTATGGCTACACCTTC | CASSLGRPGYGYTF
TRBJ1-5 | TRBV19 | few | - | TGTGCCAGTAGTATAGGGCCTCAGCCCCAGCATTTT | CASSIGPQPQHF
TRBJ2-1 | TRBV12-3/TRBV12-4 | many | - | TGTGCCAGCAGTTTCTACAATGAGCAGTTCTTC | CASSFYNEQFF
TRBJ2-3 | TRBV6-6 | - | - | TGTGCCAGCAGTTACTCGATCGGGGCCACAGATACGCAGTATTTT | CASSYSIGATDTQYF
TRBJ2-1 | TRBV4-3 | few | TRBD2 | TGCGCCAGCAGCCCAACTTTAGCGGGCAGCTACAATGAGCAGTTCTTC | CASSPTLAGSYNEQFF
TRBJ2-1 | TRBV7-9 | - | TRBD2 | TGTGCCAGCAGTTCAGGACTAGTGCGCAATGAGCAGTTCTTC | CASSSGLVRNEQFF
TRBJ2-3 | TRBV7-2 | - | - | TGTGCCAGCGGTTCTAGCGGCACAGATACGCAGTATTTT | CASGSSGTDTQYF
TRBJ1-1 | TRBV12-3/TRBV12-4 | - | - | TGTGCCAGCACCCTGGGCACTTTGTACACTGAAGCTTTCTTT | CASTLGTLYTEAFF
TRBJ2-7 | TRBV27 | few | - | TGTGCCAGCAGTTTCACCTCTTCGGGGCAGGTCTCCTACGAGCAGTACTTC | CASSFTSSGQVSYEQYF
TRBJ2-1 | TRBV29-1 | - | TRBD1 | TGCAGCGTTGACCAGGGGGAGAACTACAATGAGCAGTTCTTC | CSVDQGENYNEQFF
TRBJ2-7 | TRBV4-1 | - | TRBD2 | TGCGCCAGCAGCCAAGATCCAGCGGGGGGCTCCTACGAGCAGTACTTC | CASSQDPAGGSYEQYF
TRBJ2-7 | TRBV7-2 | few | - | TGTGCCAGCAGCCATCGACCCTTTCCCTACGAGCAGTACTTC | CASSHRPFPYEQYF
TRBJ2-2 | TRBV7-8 | - | - | TGTGCCAGCAGCTTAAGTGTCGGGGGGAACACCGGGGAGCTGTTTTTT | CASSLSVGGNTGELFF
TRBJ1-2 | TRBV6-4 | - | - | TGTGCCAGCAGTGCCCAGGGGAACTATGGCTACACCTTC | CASSAQGNYGYTF
TRBJ2-7 | TRBV6-1 | few | - | TGTGCCAGCAGTCCCCGGGTTCCAGAGGAGCAGTACTTC | CASSPRVPEEQYF
TRBJ1-2 | TRBV7-2 | - | - | TGTGCCAGCAGCTTAGGACACCACGCTAACTATGGCTACACCTTC | CASSLGHHANYGYTF
TRBJ1-1 | TRBV5-1 | - | - | TGCGCCAGCAGCCCCAATGCCGGGGACACTGAAGCTTTCTTT | CASSPNAGDTEAFF
TRBJ2-5 | TRBV4-3 | few | TRBD2 | TGCGCCAGCAGCCTCTCCGGCCAGCGGGGGGGAGAGACCCAGTACTTC | CASSLSGQRGGETQYF
TRBJ1-1 | TRBV5-5 | few | - | TGTGCCAGCATCCAGGGTACCACTGAAGCTTTCTTT | CASIQGTTEAFF
TRBJ2-3 | TRBV7-2 | many | TRBD2 | TGTGCCAGCAGCCCGGGACTAGCGGGGGGAAGCACAGATACGCAGTATTTT | CASSPGLAGGSTDTQYF
TRBJ2-1 | TRBV2 | - | - | TGTGCCAGCAGTGAAGCGCGGCGGATGAATGAGCAGTTCTTC | CASSEARRMNEQFF
TRBJ2-3 | TRBV7-2 | - | TRBD2 | TGTGCCAGCAGCTTAGTGGGCGGTGCGGGAGGGCTCACAGATACGCAGTATTTT | CASSLVGGAGGLTDTQYF
TRBJ2-7 | TRBV30 | few | - | TGTGCCTGGCTCCGGGACAACTCCTACGAGCAGTACTTC | CAWLRDNSYEQYF
TRBJ1-2 | TRBV19 | - | TRBD1 | TGTGCCAGTCAGGGGGGCGCAGAAGGCTACACCTTC | CASQGGAEGYTF
TRBJ2-5 | TRBV7-6 | - | TRBD2 | TGTGCCAGCAGCCCACACGCTAGCGGGGGGGTCAAAGAGACCCAGTACTTC | CASSPHASGGVKETQYF
TRBJ2-7 | TRBV25-1 | - | - | TGTGCCAGCAGTCCCGGGACCGAGGAGCAGTACTTC | CASSPGTEEQYF
TRBJ2-4 | TRBV10-3 | few | TRBD2 | TGTGCCATCAGTGAGACTAGCGGGAGCGATTACAAAAACATTCAGTACTTC | CAISETSGSDYKNIQYF
TRBJ2-2 | TRBV24-1 | few | - | TGTGCCACCAGTGAATTCGGGGAGCTGTTTTTT | CATSEFGELFF
TRBJ2-3 | TRBV5-1 | - | TRBD2 | TGCGCCAGCAGCTTGGCCGCTAAATTAGCGGGGTTAGCAGATACGCAGTATTTT | CASSLAAKLAGLADTQYF
TRBJ2-7 | TRBV12-3/TRBV12-4 | - | TRBD1 | TGTGCCAGCAGTCCGGACAGGGACTACGAGCAGTACTTC | CASSPDRDYEQYF
TRBJ2-2 | TRBV5-6 | few | TRBD1 | TGTGCCAGCCGACAGGGGGGGACCGGGGAGCTGTTTTTT | CASRQGGTGELFF
TRBJ2-4 | TRBV7-9 | - | - | TGTGCCAGCAGCTTAGTTCCTCCAGGGATCATTCAGTACTTC | CASSLVPPGIIQYF
TRBJ1-5 | TRBV9 | few | TRBD1 | TGTGCCAGCCGAAGACAGGGGGGCTATAGCAATCAGCCCCAGCATTTT | CASRRQGGYSNQPQHF
TRBJ2-3 | TRBV7-2 | few | - | TGTGCCAGCAGCTTAGGTCGGGAGTGGGGCACAGATACGCAGTATTTT | CASSLGREWGTDTQYF
TRBJ2-4 | TRBV4-1 | few | - | TGCGCCAGCAGCCAAGATTTCGATGTAGGGGTAGTCTCCAAAAACATTCAGTACTTC | CASSQDFDVGVVSKNIQYF
TRBJ1-5 | TRBV24-1 | - | - | TGTGCCACCAGTGGGGCGAATAGCAATCAGCCCCAGCATTTT | CATSGANSNQPQHF
TRBJ2-1 | TRBV20-1 | - | TRBD2 | TGCAGTGCCAGACAGCGGGAGGCATACAATGAGCAGTTCTTC | CSARQREAYNEQFF
TRBJ1-1 | TRBV15 | few | TRBD1 | TGTGCCACCACCCGACAGGGAGACACTGAAGCTTTCTTT | CATTRQGDTEAFF
TRBJ2-3 | TRBV7-9 | - | TRBD1 | TGTGCCAGCAGCTTAGCCGGTCGGGAGACAGGGGTTTCAGCAGATACGCAGTATTTT | CASSLAGRETGVSADTQYF